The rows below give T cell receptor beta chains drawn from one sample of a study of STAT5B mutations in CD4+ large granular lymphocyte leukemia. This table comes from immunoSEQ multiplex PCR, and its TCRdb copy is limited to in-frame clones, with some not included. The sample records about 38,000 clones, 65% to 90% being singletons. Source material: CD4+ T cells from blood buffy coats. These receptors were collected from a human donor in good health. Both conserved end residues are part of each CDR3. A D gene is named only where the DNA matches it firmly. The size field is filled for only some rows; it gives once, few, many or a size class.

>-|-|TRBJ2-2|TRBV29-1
TGCACCGCCCGGGCCTTCGCGAACACCGGGGAGCTGTTTTTT
CTARAFANTGELFF
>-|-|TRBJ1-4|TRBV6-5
TGTGCCAGCAGTCAGACAGGTGGTAATGAAAAACTGTTTTTT
CASSQTGGNEKLFF
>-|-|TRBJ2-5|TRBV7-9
TGTGCCAGCAGCTTAAGTGTGGCTAACCAAGAGACCCAGTACTTC
CASSLSVANQETQYF
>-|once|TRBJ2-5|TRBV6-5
TGTGCCAGCAGTTACGGCTGGGCGCAAGAGACCCAGTACTTC
CASSYGWAQETQYF
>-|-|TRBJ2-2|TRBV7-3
TGTGCCAGCAGCCCAAGGGTTAGAGGGGAGCTGTTTTTT
CASSPRVRGELFF
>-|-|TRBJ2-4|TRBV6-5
TGTGCCAGGCCGGGGCCCGGTGGGGCCAAAAACATTCAGTACTTC
CARPGPGGAKNIQYF
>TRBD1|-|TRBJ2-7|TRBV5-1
TGCGCCAGCAGCTACACCGGGACAGGCCTTTTCTACGAGCAGTACTTC
CASSYTGTGLFYEQYF
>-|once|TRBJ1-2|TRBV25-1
TGTGCCAGCACGCCGGGACCCGGGTTTGGCTACACCTTC
CASTPGPGFGYTF
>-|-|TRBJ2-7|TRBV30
TGTGCCTGGAGTGTTTGGCGAGGGGCCTACGAGCAGTACTTC
CAWSVWRGAYEQYF
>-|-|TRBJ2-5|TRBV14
TGTGCCAGCAGCCAAGATTGGACGGGAGGACAGGAGACCCAGTACTTC
CASSQDWTGGQETQYF
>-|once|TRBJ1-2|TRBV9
TGTGCCAGCAGCGTAGAACAGGGCTATGGCTACACCTTC
CASSVEQGYGYTF
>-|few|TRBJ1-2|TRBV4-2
TGTGCCAGCAGCCAAGCCCGATTAGGCTATGGCTACACCTTC
CASSQARLGYGYTF
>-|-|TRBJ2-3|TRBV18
TGTGCCAGCTCACCACCTGGCTTCACAGATACGCAGTATTTT
CASSPPGFTDTQYF
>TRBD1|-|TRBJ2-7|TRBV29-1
TGCAGCGTCCGAGATGAGGGGGCGGCCCTCTACGAGCAGTACTTC
CSVRDEGAALYEQYF
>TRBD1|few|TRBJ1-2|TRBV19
TGTGCCAGTACAGCGACAGGGGACTATGGCTACACCTTC
CASTATGDYGYTF
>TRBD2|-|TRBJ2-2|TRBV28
TGTGCCAGCAGTCTAGCGGGACTAGCGGGAGTCGGTAACACCGGGGAGCTGTTTTTT
CASSLAGLAGVGNTGELFF
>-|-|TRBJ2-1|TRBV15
TGTGCCACCAGCAGAGATGGGGTGCCCCCCCACAATGAGCAGTTCTTC
CATSRDGVPPHNEQFF
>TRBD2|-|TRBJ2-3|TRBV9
TGTGCCAGCAGCTCCCGGGAGGGAGGCACAGATACGCAGTATTTT
CASSSREGGTDTQYF
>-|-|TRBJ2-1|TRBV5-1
TGCGCCAGCAGCTTGGGATCGGACAATGAGCAGTTCTTC
CASSLGSDNEQFF
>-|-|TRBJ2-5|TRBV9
TGTGCCAGCAGCCCGCAAGGACTAATCGAGACCCAGTACTTC
CASSPQGLIETQYF
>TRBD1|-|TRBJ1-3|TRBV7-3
TGTGCCAGCAGCCCCCGACAGGGGGCTATTGGAAACACCATATATTTT
CASSPRQGAIGNTIYF
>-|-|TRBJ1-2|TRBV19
TGTGCCAGTAGTATGAATCCTGGGACTTATGGCTACACCTTC
CASSMNPGTYGYTF
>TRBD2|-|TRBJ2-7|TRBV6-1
TGTGCCAGCAAACAACTAGCGGGCATAATTTACGAGCAGTACTTC
CASKQLAGIIYEQYF
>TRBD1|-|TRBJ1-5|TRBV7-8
TGTGCCAGCAGCTTGGGACAGGTTGGCAATCAGCCCCAGCATTTT
CASSLGQVGNQPQHF
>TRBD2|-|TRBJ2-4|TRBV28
TGTGCCAGCAGTCCCTCGACTAGCGGGAGGTATAAAAACATTCAGTACTTC
CASSPSTSGRYKNIQYF
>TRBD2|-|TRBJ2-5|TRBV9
TGTGCCAGCAGCGTAGTCCCCGGGGGGACCCAAGAGACCCAGTACTTC
CASSVVPGGTQETQYF
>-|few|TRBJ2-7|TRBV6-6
TGTGCCAGCAGTTCCCCTACACTCAGCTCCTACGAGCAGTACTTC
CASSSPTLSSYEQYF
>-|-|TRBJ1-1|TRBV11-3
TGTGCCAGCAGCTCCCGGACCCAGAACACTGAAGCTTTCTTT
CASSSRTQNTEAFF
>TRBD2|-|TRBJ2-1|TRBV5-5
TGTGCCAGCAGATACGGACTAGCGGGAGGGCTAAGCCCCTACAATGAGCAGTTCTTC
CASRYGLAGGLSPYNEQFF
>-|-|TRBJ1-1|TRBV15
TGTGCCACCAGCAGAGATCTCAGGGCGGGAACTGAAGCTTTCTTT
CATSRDLRAGTEAFF
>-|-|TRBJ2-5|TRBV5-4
TGTGCCAGCAGCTTTGGGGTAGGGGGGATGGAGACCCAGTACTTC
CASSFGVGGMETQYF
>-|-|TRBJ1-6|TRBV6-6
TGTGCCAGCAGTTACGAGGACCGCCCCCTCCACTTT
CASSYEDRPLHF
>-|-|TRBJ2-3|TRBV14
TGTGCCAGCAGCCAAGATTTGGGGGATACGCAGTATTTT
CASSQDLGDTQYF
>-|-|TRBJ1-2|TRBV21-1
TGTGCCAGCCGAGCCAAGGGGGACGGCTACACCTTC
CASRAKGDGYTF
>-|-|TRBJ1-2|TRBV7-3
TGTGCCAGCAGCCAAAGGCCGGGGGCCGGCTACACCTTC
CASSQRPGAGYTF
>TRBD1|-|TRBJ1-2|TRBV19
TGTGCCAGTCGACAGGGGGCTAACTATGGCTACACCTTC
CASRQGANYGYTF
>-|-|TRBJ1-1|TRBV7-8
TGTGCCAGCAGCTTAATTGACCGGGGGAGCACTGAAGCTTTCTTT
CASSLIDRGSTEAFF